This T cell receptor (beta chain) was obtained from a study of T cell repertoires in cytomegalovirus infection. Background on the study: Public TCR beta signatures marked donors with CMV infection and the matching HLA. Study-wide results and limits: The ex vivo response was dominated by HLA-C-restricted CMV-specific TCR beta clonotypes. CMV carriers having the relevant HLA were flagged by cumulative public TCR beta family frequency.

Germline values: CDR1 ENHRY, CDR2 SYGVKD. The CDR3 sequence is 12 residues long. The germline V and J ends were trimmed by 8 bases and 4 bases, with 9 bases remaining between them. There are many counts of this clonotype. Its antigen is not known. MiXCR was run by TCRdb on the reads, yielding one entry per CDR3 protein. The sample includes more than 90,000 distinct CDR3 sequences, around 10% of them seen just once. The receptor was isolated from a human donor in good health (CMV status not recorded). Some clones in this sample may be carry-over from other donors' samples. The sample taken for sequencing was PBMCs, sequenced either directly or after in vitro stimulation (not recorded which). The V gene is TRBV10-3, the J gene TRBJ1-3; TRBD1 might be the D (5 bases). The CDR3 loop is CAIARDGNTIYF. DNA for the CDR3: TGTGCCATCGCGCGGGACGGAAACACCATATATTTT.